The source of this T cell receptor beta chain is a study of response to subunit inactivated influenza vaccine. V was cut by 0 bases and J by 0 bases, with 10 bases left in between. CDR1 is SGHRS and CDR2 is YFSETQ in the germline V gene. The CDR3 contains 16 residues. This clonotype was seen a handful of times. TCRdb re-called the RT-PCR reads with MiXCR, one entry per CDR3 protein. Of about 540,000 distinct CDR3 sequences listed, around 25% are singletons. The data also belong to a second study, concerning T cells expressing NK-cell markers. From that paper: TCR beta cDNA was generated via 5'RACE template switching incorporating UMIs. From sorted CD3+CD56+NKG2C+, CD3+CD56+NKG2C- and CD3+CD56-NKG2C+ T cells came the TCR beta repertoires. In more than five donors, dominant CD3+CD56+NKG2C+ clonotypes ranked among the top 10 CD8+ clonotypes.

The sequencing here drew on CD4+ T cells sorted from PBMCs, taken approximately 12 days after vaccination. The TCR comes from a man aged 50 to 59 who received an inactivated influenza vaccine. The chain recombines TRBV5-1 with TRBJ1-3; D is unclear. The CDR3: CASSLGQTHSGNTIYF. The CDR3 DNA follows: TGCGCCAGCAGCTTGGGTCAGACTCACTCTGGAAACACCATATATTTT.